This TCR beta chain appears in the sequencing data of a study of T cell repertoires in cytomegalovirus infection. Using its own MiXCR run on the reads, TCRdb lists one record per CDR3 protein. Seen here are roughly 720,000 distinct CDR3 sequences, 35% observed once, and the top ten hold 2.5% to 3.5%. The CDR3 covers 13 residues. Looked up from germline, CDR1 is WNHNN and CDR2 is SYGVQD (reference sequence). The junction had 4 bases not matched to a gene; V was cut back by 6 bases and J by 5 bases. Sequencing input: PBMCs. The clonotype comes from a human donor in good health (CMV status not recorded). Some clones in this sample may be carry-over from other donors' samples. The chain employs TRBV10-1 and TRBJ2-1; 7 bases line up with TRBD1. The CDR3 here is CASRTGQNNEQFF. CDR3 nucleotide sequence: TGCGCCAGCAGGACAGGGCAAAACAATGAGCAGTTCTTC.